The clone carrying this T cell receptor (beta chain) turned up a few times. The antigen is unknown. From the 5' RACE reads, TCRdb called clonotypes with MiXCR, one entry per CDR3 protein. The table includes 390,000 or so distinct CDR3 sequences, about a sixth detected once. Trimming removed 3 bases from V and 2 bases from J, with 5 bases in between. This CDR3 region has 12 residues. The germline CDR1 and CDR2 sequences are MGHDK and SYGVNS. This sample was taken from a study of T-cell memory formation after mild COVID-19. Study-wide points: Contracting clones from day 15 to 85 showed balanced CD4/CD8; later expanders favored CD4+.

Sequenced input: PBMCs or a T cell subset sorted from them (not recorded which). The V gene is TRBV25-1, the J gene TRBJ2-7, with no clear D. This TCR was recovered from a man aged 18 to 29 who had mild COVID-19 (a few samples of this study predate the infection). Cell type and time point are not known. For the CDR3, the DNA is TGTGCCAGCAGTGAGTCGCCCTACGAGCAGTACTTC. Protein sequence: CASSESPYEQYF.